This T cell receptor beta chain was documented in a study of T cell responses to AZD1222 COVID-19 vaccine. Study-wide findings and caveats: Donors were chiefly white British, with a greater number of females, and clonal diversity was perhaps underestimated.

CDR3 size: 15 residues. The germline CDR1 and CDR2 sequences are SEHNR and FQNEAQ (reference sequence). With V trimmed by 1 base and J by 0 bases, 1 base remained unmatched. Points on this clone: Antigen: not known.

Here immunoSEQ multiplex PCR was the method, and the copy in TCRdb shows in-frame clones only, minus some. The sample has over 100,000 clones; roughly nine tenths are singletons. Sequencing was performed on peripheral blood, taken on day 0 of AZD1222 vaccination. This chain uses TRBV7-9 with TRBJ2-3, with TRBD2 matching over 7 bases. The receptor was isolated from an adult in good health. The CDR3 here is CASSLGEGSTDTQYF. CDR3 sequence (DNA): TGTGCCAGCAGCTTAGGGGAGGGCAGCACAGATACGCAGTATTTT.